Detailed here is one T cell receptor beta chain. Its antigen is unknown. No quality values exist for individual bases; no much larger clone is one base distant. This entry belongs to a study of T-cell memory formation after mild COVID-19 (TCRdb year 2021). About the investigation overall: TCR sequence clusters from the two donors were largely donor specific. The cohort comprised two young, previously healthy adult volunteers, one female and one male. T-cell clones expanding and contracting after mild COVID-19 in a couple of donors were tracked by longitudinal TCRalpha and TCRbeta repertoire sequencing.

Ficoll-Paque density gradient centrifugation was used to isolate PBMCs. The instrument was an Illumina NovaSeq 6000. cDNA libraries for TCRalpha and TCRbeta were prepared by 5'RACE using constant-segment primers, with sample barcodes and unique molecular identifiers added. Trizol reagent was used to extract RNA from every sample. The libraries were amplified in two PCR steps, and the second step added a second sample barcode and Illumina TruSeq adapters. The libraries were sequenced on an Illumina NovaSeq using 2 x 150 bp paired-end reads. The source study handled its data this way. Demultiplexing of reads and collapsing into UMI-guided consensus sequences were performed with migec v1.2.7. Using mixcr v2.1.11, UMI consensuses were aligned to TRA and TRB V and J templates and then assembled into clonotypes. Clonotypes were classified as expanded or contracted when called significant by both edgeR and NoisET, with noise models trained on biological replicates. For edgeR calls, the cutoffs were a false discovery rate-adjusted p below 0.01 and a log2 fold-change threshold of 1. As an exploratory analysis of dynamics, PCA with hierarchical clustering was applied to max-normalized trajectories of the 1000 most abundant clonotypes. Separately sequenced CD4+ and CD8+ repertoires were used to assign the CD4 or CD8 phenotype of responding clones. TCRdb redid the processing of the public reads, applying fastp at Q25 and MiXCR, and retained in-frame beta chains. Rows are unified per CDR3 protein, each entry keeping the most common DNA and genes. TCRdb, not the authors, supplied the V and J calls. This sample has a few hundred thousand distinct CDR3 sequences in its table, and roughly 23% of those were observed once. The biggest ten clones account for around 12% of the sample.

Broad study findings and their caveats: Contracting CD4+ clones were found mainly in CM and EM memory subsets, while CD8+ clones were enriched in EMRA. Only a couple of mild cases were covered in the study, and larger cohorts including severe cases with pre-infection samples were considered necessary. The second-wave clones that peaked on day 37 were not confirmed to be SARS-CoV-2 specific. Some responding clones were detected in pre-infection memory, suggesting pre-existing cross-reactive memory T cells joined the SARS-CoV-2 response. Clones contracting from day 15 to 85 had balanced CD4/CD8 phenotypes, while a second wave expanding from day 15 to 37 was biased towards CD4+.

The germline V gene (reference sequence) specifies LGHDT as CDR1 and YNNKEL as CDR2. The trim is 4 bases for V and 0 bases for J, with a gap of 10 bases between the germline ends. From the cysteine through the phenylalanine, the CDR3 covers 16 amino acids. Of the read, only the CDR3 DNA is kept; its 48 bases are in frame from base 1. The source material was PBMCs or a T cell subset sorted from them (not recorded which). The chain joins TRBV3-1 to TRBJ2-6; the D gene identity is not certain. The clonotype comes from an adult woman who had mild COVID-19 (a few samples of this study predate the infection). The sample titles of this study are shuffled in the database, so cell type and time point are left out; the donor was told from shared clones. The encoded CDR3 is CASSRTAISGANVLTF. The bases are TGTGCCAGCAGCCGGACGGCGATCTCTGGGGCCAACGTCCTGACTTTC.